One sample yielded the 3 T cell receptor beta chains listed below, sequenced in a study of T cell responses to AZD1222 COVID-19 vaccine. Only in-frame clones appear in the TCRdb table, and some are missing; sequencing was by immunoSEQ multiplex PCR. The table has 150,000 to 160,000 clones, approximately 87% seen once. The specimen comprised peripheral blood, sampled on day 0 of MenACWY control vaccination. The receptors stem from an adult in good health.

This chain connects TRBV3-1 (or the pseudogene TRBV3-2) to TRBJ1-5; no clear D gene. Germline CDR1 and CDR2: LGHDT and YNNKEL (reference sequence). V shed 1 base and J shed 9 bases, with 7 bases lying between them. CDR3 size: 12 residues. CDR3 in amino acids: CASSQADGPQHF. CDR3 in DNA: TGTGCCAGCAGCCAAGCTGACGGGCCCCAGCATTTT.

The chain couples TRBV6-1 to TRBJ1-3; no definite D call. The CDR3 has 16 amino acids. The germline V gene has CDR1 MNHNS and CDR2 SASEGT. Between the trimmed V and J ends, which lost 0 bases and 9 bases, there was a span of 18 bases. CDR3 in DNA: TGTGCCAGCAGTGAAGCCTGGGCAGGCTTGGACGGCACCATATATTTT. Encoded protein: CASSEAWAGLDGTIYF.

The genes are TRBV3-1 (or the pseudogene TRBV3-2) and TRBJ2-3, with D maybe TRBD2 (6 bases). Trimming took 1 base from V and 3 from J, leaving 8 bases between them. In germline, CDR1 is LGHDT, CDR2 YNNKEL (reference sequence). The CDR3 is 14 residues long. The DNA of the CDR3 is TGTGCCAGCAGCCAAGCGGGAGTAACAGATACGCAGTATTTT. As protein: CASSQAGVTDTQYF.